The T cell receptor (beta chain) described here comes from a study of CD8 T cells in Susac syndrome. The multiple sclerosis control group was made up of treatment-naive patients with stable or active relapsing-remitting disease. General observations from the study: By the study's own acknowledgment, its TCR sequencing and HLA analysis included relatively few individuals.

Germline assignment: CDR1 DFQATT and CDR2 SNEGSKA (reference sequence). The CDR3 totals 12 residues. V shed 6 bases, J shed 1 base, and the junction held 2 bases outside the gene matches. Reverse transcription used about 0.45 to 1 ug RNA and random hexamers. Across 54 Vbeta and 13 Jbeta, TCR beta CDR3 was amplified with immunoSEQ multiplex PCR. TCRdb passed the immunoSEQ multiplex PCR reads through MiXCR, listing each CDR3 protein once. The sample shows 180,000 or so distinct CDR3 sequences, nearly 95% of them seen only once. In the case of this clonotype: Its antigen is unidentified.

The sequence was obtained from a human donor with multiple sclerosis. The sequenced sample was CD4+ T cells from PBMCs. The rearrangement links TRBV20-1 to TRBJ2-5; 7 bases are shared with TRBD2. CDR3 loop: CSASGIQETQYF. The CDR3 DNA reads TGCAGTGCGAGCGGGATCCAAGAGACCCAGTACTTC.